These 5 T cell receptor beta chains came from one sample sequenced in a study of identical twins' blood T cells. TCRdb re-called the 5' RACE reads with MiXCR, one entry per CDR3 protein. The table shows a few hundred thousand distinct CDR3 sequences, with roughly 27% occurring only once. The sequenced sample was PBMCs. The receptor set was obtained from a woman between 18 and 49 years old in good health.

This clonotype was observed a handful of times. The chain joins TRBV6-5 to TRBJ1-2; TRBD1 is a possible D gene (6 bases). CDR1 and CDR2 from the germline V gene are MNHEY and SVGAGI. The CDR3 is made up of 14 amino acids. The ends were cut back, 0 bases at V and 5 bases at J, with 10 bases in the middle. This CDR3 is CASSYSQGWYGYTF. The CDR3 DNA is TGTGCCAGCAGTTACTCACAGGGATGGTATGGCTACACCTTC.

The table lists this clonotype with a few counts. The V gene is TRBV3-1, the J gene TRBJ2-2; the D gene is possibly TRBD2 (5 bases). Trimming shortened V by 4 bases and J by 5 bases, and 14 bases separated the two germline ends. There are 15 residues in the CDR3. Per the germline V gene, CDR1 is LGHDT and CDR2 is YNNKEL (reference sequence). DNA for the CDR3: TGTGCCAGCAGCCCTTCACTAGGTTGGACCGGGGAGCTGTTTTTT. This translates into CASSPSLGWTGELFF.

This clonotype occurred many times. The genes are TRBV2 and TRBJ2-1, with 11 positions matching TRBD2. Germline trimming cut 8 bases from V and 1 base from J; bases unmatched to any gene: 1. Germline V lookup: CDR1 SNHLY, CDR2 FYNNEI. The CDR3 consists of 14 residues. CDR3 loop: CASSSGRSYNEQFF. For the CDR3, the DNA is TGTGCCAGCTCTAGCGGGAGGTCCTACAATGAGCAGTTCTTC.

The V and J genes are TRBV5-4 and TRBJ1-2; D call uncertain. Germline V lookup: CDR1 SGHNT, CDR2 YYREEE (reference sequence). The CDR3 is made up of 14 amino acids. V lost 0 bases, J lost 5 bases, and 11 bases lay in between. The CDR3 sequence: CASSLARTQYGYTF. CDR3 DNA: TGTGCCAGCAGCTTGGCCAGGACCCAATATGGCTACACCTTC.

This chain uses TRBV5-1 with TRBJ1-1; a possible D gene is TRBD1 (5 bases). The CDR3 runs 15 residues. The germline gives CDR1 SGHRS, CDR2 YFSETQ. V was clipped by 4 bases and J by 8 bases, with 21 bases between them. CDR3: CASSLYDSRSTEAFF. The CDR3 region has the DNA TGCGCCAGCAGCCTGTATGACAGCCGATCCACGGAAGCTTTCTTT.